This is a list of T cell receptor beta chains from one sample in a study of post-analysis software for immune sequencing data. MiXCR, run by TCRdb on the PCR reads, gives a single entry per CDR3 protein. The sample has 430,000 or so distinct CDR3 sequences; approximately 39% are singletons. Sequenced: blood. The receptors shown here come from a girl aged 2 to 9 with multiple sclerosis. CDR3s include the opening cysteine and the closing phenylalanine or tryptophan. The order of the fields is V gene, D gene, clone size, J gene, CDR3 length, CDR3 protein, CDR3 DNA. A D gene is named only where the DNA matches it firmly. Clone size appears in some rows only: once, few, many, or a class for an expanded clone.

>TRBV20-1|.|.|TRBJ1-4|13
CSAPRQANEKLFF
TGCAGTGCCCCCCGCCAGGCTAATGAAAAACTGTTTTTT
>TRBV10-3|.|few|TRBJ2-1|11
CATALANEQFF
TGTGCCACCGCCCTAGCCAATGAGCAGTTCTTC
>TRBV27|.|once|TRBJ2-5|14
CASSITYPQRTQYF
TGTGCCAGCAGTATCACCTATCCCCAGAGGACCCAGTACTTC
>TRBV4-3|TRBD2|few|TRBJ2-7|14
CASSPGTSNYEQYF
TGCGCCAGCAGCCCGGGGACTAGTAACTACGAGCAGTACTTC
>TRBV4-2|.|once|TRBJ2-6|17
CASSQAAAFSGANVLTF
TGTGCCAGCAGCCAAGCCGCGGCCTTCTCTGGGGCCAACGTCCTGACTTTC
>TRBV10-3|TRBD2|.|TRBJ2-7|13
CVSLRGLGYEQYF
TGTGTCTCATTGCGGGGACTAGGTTACGAGCAGTACTTC
>TRBV7-2|.|.|TRBJ1-5|18
CASSLRPPFGTQNQPQHF
TGTGCCAGCAGCTTGAGACCTCCGTTTGGGACACAAAATCAGCCCCAGCATTTT
>TRBV29-1|.|.|TRBJ1-1|14
CSVDSAFLNTEAFF
TGCAGCGTTGACTCAGCGTTCTTGAACACTGAAGCTTTCTTT
>TRBV29-1|.|many|TRBJ1-2|12
CSVDEGYYGYTF
TGCAGCGTTGATGAGGGTTACTATGGCTACACCTTC
>TRBV12-3/TRBV12-4|TRBD1|.|TRBJ2-1|15
CASSPDITGGNEQFF
TGTGCCAGCAGTCCGGATATAACAGGGGGCAATGAGCAGTTCTTC
>TRBV29-1|.|few|TRBJ2-7|12
CSVVTLSYEQYF
TGCAGCGTTGTCACACTCTCCTACGAGCAGTACTTC
>TRBV9|.|few|TRBJ1-4|15
CASSPVTGRGEKLFF
TGTGCCAGCAGCCCAGTAACGGGACGAGGTGAAAAACTGTTTTTT
>TRBV5-1|TRBD2|few|TRBJ2-3|15
CASSLGLAGADTQYF
TGCGCCAGCAGCTTGGGACTAGCGGGTGCAGATACGCAGTATTTT
>TRBV3-1|TRBD2|few|TRBJ2-5|16
CASSLPSGGTQETQYF
TGTGCCAGCAGCCTGCCTAGCGGGGGCACACAAGAGACCCAGTACTTC
>TRBV29-1|.|few|TRBJ2-2|15
CSVEDSGSNTGELFF
TGCAGCGTTGAAGATTCAGGATCGAACACCGGGGAGCTGTTTTTT
>TRBV4-2|.|few|TRBJ1-6|17
CASSQAPRGKTGSPLHF
TGTGCCAGCAGCCAAGCGCCCCGAGGGAAAACGGGTTCACCCCTCCACTTT
>TRBV9|TRBD1|.|TRBJ1-2|15
CASSPRPGGTYGYTF
TGTGCCAGCAGCCCCCGCCCAGGGGGCACGTATGGCTACACCTTC
>TRBV20-1|TRBD2|.|TRBJ2-1|13
CSASGRAWGEQFF
TGCAGTGCTAGCGGGAGGGCCTGGGGTGAGCAGTTCTTC
>TRBV20-1|.|.|TRBJ2-3|16
CSARRTWESVTDTQYF
TGCAGTGCTAGACGAACTTGGGAGAGTGTCACAGATACGCAGTATTTT
>TRBV27|.|few|TRBJ1-2|15
CASSPRPGPYYGYTF
TGTGCCAGCAGTCCCCGGCCGGGGCCGTACTATGGCTACACCTTC
>TRBV7-9|.|few|TRBJ2-5|14
CASSFSPTRETQYF
TGTGCCAGCAGCTTCAGTCCGACTCGAGAGACCCAGTACTTC
>TRBV5-1|.|.|TRBJ2-4|14
CASSFAVNRNIQYF
TGCGCCAGCAGCTTCGCAGTCAATCGCAACATTCAGTACTTC
>TRBV3-1|TRBD2|few|TRBJ2-5|17
CASSQDMVAGVQETQYF
TGTGCCAGCAGCCAAGATATGGTAGCGGGGGTGCAAGAGACCCAGTACTTC
>TRBV5-6|TRBD1|.|TRBJ2-1|14
CASSSDRAYNEQFF
TGTGCCAGCAGCTCGGACAGGGCCTACAATGAGCAGTTCTTC
>TRBV28|TRBD2|.|TRBJ2-7|15
CASSGGGFSRDEQYF
TGTGCCAGCAGTGGGGGGGGGTTTTCGAGGGACGAGCAGTACTTC